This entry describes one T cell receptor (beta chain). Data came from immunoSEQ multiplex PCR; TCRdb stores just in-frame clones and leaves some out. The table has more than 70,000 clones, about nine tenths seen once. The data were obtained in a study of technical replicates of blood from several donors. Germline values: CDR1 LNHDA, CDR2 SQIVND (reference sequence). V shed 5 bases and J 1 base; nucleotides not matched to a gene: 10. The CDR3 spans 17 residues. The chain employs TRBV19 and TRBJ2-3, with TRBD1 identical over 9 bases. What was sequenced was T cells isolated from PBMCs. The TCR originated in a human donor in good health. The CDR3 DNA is TGTGCCAGTAGTCTTCTTCCGGGACAGGGAGGCACAGATACGCAGTATTTT. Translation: CASSLLPGQGGTDTQYF. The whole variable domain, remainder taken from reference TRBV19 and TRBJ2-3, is DGGITQSPKYLFRKEGQNVTLSCEQNLNHDAMYWYRQDPGQGLRLIYYSQIVNDFQKGDIAEGYSVSREKKESFPLTVTSAQKNPTAFYLCASSLLPGQGGTDTQYFGPGTRLTVL.